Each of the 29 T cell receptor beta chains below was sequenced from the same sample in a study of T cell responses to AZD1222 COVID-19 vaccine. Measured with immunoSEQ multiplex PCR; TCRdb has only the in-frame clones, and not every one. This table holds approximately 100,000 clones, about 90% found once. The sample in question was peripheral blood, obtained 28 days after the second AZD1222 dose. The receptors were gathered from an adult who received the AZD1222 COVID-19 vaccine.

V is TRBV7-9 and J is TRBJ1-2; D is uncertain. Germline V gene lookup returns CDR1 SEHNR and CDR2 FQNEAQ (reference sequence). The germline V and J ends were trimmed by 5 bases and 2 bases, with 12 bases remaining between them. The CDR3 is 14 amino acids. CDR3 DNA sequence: TGTGCCAGCAGCGACTCGACCGAGAACTATGGCTACACCTTC. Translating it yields CASSDSTENYGYTF. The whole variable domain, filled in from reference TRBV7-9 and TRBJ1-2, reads DTGVSQNPRHKITKRGQNVTFRCDPISEHNRLYWYRQTLGQGPEFLTYFQNEAQLEKSRLLSDRFSAERPKGSFSTLEIQRTEQGDSAMYLCASSDSTENYGYTFGSGTRLTVV.

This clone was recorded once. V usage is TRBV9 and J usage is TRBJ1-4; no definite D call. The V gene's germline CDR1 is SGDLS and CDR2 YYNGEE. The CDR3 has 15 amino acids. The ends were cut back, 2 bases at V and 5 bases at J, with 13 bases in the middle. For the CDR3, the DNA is TGTGCCAGCAGCGTTTCAAGGGTGGGGAATGAAAAACTGTTTTTT. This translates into CASSVSRVGNEKLFF. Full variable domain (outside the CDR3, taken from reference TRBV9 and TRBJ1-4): DSGVTQTPKHLITATGQRVTLRCSPRSGDLSVYWYQQSLDQGLQFLIQYYNGEERAKGNILERFSAQQFPDLHSELNLSSLELGDSALYFCASSVSRVGNEKLFFGSGTQLSVL.

CDR3 in DNA: TGTGCCAGTAGTATAAAGGGGGGGATGAACACTGAAGCTTTCTTT. It specifies CASSIKGGMNTEAFF. The V and J genes are TRBV19 and TRBJ1-1; possible D gene TRBD1, 6 bases. This CDR3 region has 15 residues. Deletions cut 2 bases from V and 0 bases from J, with 10 bases between. Germline V gives CDR1 LNHDA, CDR2 SQIVND (reference sequence).

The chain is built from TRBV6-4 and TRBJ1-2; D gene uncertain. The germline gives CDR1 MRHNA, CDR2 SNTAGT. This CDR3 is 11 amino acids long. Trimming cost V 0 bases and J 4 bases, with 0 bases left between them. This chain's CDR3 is CASSDSYGYTF. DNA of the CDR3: TGTGCCAGCAGTGACTCCTATGGCTACACCTTC.

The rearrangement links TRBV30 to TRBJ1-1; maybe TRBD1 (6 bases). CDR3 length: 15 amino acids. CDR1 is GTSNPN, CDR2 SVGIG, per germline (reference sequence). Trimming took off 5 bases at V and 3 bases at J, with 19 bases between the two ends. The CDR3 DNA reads TGTGCCTGGTCCCCTACAGGGCCGCTACACACTGAAGCTTTCTTT. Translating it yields CAWSPTGPLHTEAFF.

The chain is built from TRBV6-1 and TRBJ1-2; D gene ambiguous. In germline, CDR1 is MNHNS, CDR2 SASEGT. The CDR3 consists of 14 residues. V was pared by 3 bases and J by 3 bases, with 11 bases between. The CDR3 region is CASSEGEEYYGYTF. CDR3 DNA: TGTGCCAGCAGTGAGGGCGAGGAATACTATGGCTACACCTTC.

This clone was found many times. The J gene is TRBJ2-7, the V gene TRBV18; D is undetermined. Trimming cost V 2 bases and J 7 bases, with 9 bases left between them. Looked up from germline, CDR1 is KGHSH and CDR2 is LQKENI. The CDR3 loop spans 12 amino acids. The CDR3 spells CASSPANIEQYF. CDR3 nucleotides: TGTGCCAGCTCACCAGCCAATATTGAGCAGTACTTC.

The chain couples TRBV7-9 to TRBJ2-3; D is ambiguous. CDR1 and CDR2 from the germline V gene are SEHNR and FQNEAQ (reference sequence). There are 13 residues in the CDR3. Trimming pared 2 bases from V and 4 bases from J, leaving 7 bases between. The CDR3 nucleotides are TGTGCCAGCAGCTTATACGCACCAGATACGCAGTATTTT. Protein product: CASSLYAPDTQYF. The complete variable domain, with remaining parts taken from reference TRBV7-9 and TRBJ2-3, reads DTGVSQNPRHKITKRGQNVTFRCDPISEHNRLYWYRQTLGQGPEFLTYFQNEAQLEKSRLLSDRFSAERPKGSFSTLEIQRTEQGDSAMYLCASSLYAPDTQYFGPGTRLTVL.

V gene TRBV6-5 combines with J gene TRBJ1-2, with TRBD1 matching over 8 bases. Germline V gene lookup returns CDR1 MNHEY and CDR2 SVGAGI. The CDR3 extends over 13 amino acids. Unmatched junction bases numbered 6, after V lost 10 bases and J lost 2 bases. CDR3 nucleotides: TGTGCCACCATTCGGACAGGGAACTATGGCTACACCTTC. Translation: CATIRTGNYGYTF.

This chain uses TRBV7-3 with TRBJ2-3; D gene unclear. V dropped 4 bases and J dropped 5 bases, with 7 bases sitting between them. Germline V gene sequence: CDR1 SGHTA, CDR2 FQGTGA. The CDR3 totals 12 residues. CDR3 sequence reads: CASSSGQDTQYF. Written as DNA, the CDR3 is TGTGCCAGCAGCTCCGGGCAAGATACGCAGTATTTT.

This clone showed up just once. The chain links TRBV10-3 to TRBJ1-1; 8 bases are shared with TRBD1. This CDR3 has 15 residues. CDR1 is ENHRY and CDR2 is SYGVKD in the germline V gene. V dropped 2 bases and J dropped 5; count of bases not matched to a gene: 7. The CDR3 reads CAISEGQGARTEAFF. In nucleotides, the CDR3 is TGTGCCATCAGTGAGGGGCAGGGGGCGCGAACTGAAGCTTTCTTT.

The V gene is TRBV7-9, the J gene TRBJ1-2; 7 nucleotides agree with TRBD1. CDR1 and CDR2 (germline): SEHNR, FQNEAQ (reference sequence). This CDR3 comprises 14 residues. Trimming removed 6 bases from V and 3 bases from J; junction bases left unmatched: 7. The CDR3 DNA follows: TGTGCCAGCAGTAACAGGGGAGGGGACTATGGCTACACCTTC. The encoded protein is CASSNRGGDYGYTF.

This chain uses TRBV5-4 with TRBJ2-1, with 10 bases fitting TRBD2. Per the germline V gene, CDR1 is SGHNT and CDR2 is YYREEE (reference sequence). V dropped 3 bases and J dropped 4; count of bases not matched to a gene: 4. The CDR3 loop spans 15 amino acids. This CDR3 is CASSSRTSGYNEQFF. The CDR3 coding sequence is TGTGCCAGCAGCTCGAGGACTAGCGGTTACAATGAGCAGTTCTTC.

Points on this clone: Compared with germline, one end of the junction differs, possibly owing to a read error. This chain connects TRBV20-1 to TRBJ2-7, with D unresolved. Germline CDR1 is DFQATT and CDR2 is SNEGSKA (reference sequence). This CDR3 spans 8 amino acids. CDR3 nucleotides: TGCAGTCCCCCACTGGGATCTTTC. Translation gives CSPPLGSF.

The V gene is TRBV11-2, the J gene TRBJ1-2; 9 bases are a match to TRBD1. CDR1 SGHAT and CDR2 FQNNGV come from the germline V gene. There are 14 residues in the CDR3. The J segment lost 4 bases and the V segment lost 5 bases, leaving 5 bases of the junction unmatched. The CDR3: CASSTGTGRYGYTF. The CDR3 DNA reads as TGTGCCAGCAGCACAGGGACAGGGCGCTATGGCTACACCTTC.

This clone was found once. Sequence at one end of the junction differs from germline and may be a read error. The CDR3 DNA sequence: TGTGCCAGCAGTATAAAGACAGGGGTAGGTGGCTACGCCTTC. Translating it yields CASSIKTGVGGYAF. The genes are TRBV2 and TRBJ1-2, with 8 bases identical to TRBD1. The CDR3 consists of 14 residues. Germline V gene lookup returns CDR1 SNHLY and CDR2 FYNNEI.

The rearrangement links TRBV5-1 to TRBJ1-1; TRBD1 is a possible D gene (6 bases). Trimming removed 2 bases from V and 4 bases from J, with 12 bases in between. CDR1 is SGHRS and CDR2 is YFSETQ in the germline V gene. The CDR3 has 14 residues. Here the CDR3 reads CASSLQGWITEAFF. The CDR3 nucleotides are TGCGCCAGCAGCTTACAGGGTTGGATCACTGAAGCTTTCTTT. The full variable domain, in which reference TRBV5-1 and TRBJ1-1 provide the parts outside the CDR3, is KAGVTQTPRYLIKTRGQQVTLSCSPISGHRSVSWYQQTPGQGLQFLFEYFSETQRNKGNFPGRFSGRQFSNSRSEMNVSTLELGDSALYLCASSLQGWITEAFFGQGTRLTVV.

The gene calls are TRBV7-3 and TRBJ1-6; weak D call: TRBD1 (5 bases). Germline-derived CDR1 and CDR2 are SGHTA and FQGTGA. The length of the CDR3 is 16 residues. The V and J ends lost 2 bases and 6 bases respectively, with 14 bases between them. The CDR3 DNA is TGTGCCAGCAGCTTACAAGGGTCCAGGGCTAATTCACCCCTCCACTTT. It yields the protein CASSLQGSRANSPLHF.

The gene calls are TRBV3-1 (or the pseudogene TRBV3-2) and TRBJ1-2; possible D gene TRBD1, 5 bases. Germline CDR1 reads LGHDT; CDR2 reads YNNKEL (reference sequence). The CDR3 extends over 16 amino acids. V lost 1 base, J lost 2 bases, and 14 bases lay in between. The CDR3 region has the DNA TGTGCCAGCAGCCAAGGGATCGGGGGTTCAAACTATGGCTACACCTTC. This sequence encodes CASSQGIGGSNYGYTF.

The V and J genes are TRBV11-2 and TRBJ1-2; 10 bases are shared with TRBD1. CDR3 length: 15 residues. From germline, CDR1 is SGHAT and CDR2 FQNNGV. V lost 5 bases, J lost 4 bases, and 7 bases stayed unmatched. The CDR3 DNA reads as TGTGCCAGCAGCCCGGGACAGGGGTACGGCTATGGCTACACCTTC. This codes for CASSPGQGYGYGYTF.

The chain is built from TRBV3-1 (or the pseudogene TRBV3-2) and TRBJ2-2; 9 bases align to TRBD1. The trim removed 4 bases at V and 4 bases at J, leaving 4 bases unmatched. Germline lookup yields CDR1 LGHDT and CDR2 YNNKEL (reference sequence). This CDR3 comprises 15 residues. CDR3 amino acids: CASSRGQGSTGELFF. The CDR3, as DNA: TGTGCCAGCAGCCGGGGACAGGGAAGCACCGGGGAGCTGTTTTTT.

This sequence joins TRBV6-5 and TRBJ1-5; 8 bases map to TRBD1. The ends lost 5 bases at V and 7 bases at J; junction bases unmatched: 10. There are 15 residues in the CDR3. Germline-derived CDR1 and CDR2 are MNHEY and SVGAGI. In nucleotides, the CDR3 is TGTGCCAGCAGTCCCCTGACAGGGGTAAACCAGCCCCAGCATTTT. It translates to CASSPLTGVNQPQHF.

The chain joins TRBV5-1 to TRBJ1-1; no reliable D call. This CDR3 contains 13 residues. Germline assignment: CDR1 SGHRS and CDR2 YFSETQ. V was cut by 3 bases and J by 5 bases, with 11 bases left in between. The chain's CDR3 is CASSSDYETEAFF. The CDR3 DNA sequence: TGCGCCAGCAGCTCGGACTACGAGACTGAAGCTTTCTTT.

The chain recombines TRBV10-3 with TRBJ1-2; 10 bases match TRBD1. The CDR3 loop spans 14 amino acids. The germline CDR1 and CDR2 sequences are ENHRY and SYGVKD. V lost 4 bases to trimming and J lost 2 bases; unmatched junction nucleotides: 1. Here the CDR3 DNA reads TGTGCCATCAGTGGGGGACAGGGGAACTATGGCTACACCTTC. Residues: CAISGGQGNYGYTF.

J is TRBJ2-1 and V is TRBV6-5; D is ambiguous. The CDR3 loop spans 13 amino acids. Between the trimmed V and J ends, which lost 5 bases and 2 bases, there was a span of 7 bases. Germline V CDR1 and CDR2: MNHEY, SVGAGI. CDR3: CASSTSPYNEQFF. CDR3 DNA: TGTGCCAGCAGTACAAGTCCCTACAATGAGCAGTTCTTC.

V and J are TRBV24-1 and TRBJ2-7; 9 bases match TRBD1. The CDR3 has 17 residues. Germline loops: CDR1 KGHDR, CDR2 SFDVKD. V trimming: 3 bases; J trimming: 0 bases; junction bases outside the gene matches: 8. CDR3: CATSDTLGQGHSYEQYF. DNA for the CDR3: TGTGCCACCAGTGATACCCTGGGACAGGGACACTCCTACGAGCAGTACTTC.

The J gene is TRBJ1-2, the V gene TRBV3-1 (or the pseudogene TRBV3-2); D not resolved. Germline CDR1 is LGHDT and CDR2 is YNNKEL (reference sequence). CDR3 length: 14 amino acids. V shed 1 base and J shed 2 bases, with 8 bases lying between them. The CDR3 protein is CASSQVSGNYGYTF. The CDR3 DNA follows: TGTGCCAGCAGCCAAGTATCTGGGAACTATGGCTACACCTTC.

CDR3 loop: CATSRPPINQPQHF. The CDR3 DNA reads TGTGCCACCAGCAGACCCCCTATCAATCAGCCCCAGCATTTT. V usage is TRBV15 and J usage is TRBJ1-5; the D is unclear. The germline V gene encodes CDR1 LNHNV and CDR2 YYDKDF (reference sequence). Trimming cost V 2 bases and J 3 bases, with 8 bases left between them. This CDR3 region has 14 residues.

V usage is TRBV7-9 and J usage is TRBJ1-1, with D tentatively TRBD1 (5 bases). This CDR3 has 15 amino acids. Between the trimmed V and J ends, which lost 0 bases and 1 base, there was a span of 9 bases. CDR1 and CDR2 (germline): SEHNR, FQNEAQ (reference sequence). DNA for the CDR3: TGTGCCAGCAGCTTAGCCCTGGGACGGAACACTGAAGCTTTCTTT. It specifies CASSLALGRNTEAFF.